This paragraph covers one T cell receptor beta chain sequence. The antigen remains undetermined. MiXCR, run by TCRdb on the reads, gives a single entry per CDR3 protein. The data hold 750,000 to 900,000 distinct CDR3 sequences, with around 29% observed a single time. This record belongs to a study of T cell repertoires in cytomegalovirus infection. Trimming removed 6 bases from V and 1 base from J; junction bases left unmatched: 8. The CDR3 sequence is 15 residues long. The sample was cultured CD8+ T cells from PBMCs, taken from culture after CMV antigen stimulation. The chain employs TRBV12-3 or TRBV12-4 and TRBJ1-1, with 7 bases identical to TRBD1. This sequence originates from a human donor in good health (CMV status not recorded). Some clones in this sample may be carry-over from other donors' samples. The CDR3: CASSQQGHPNTEAFF. CDR3 sequence (DNA): TGTGCCAGCAGCCAACAGGGGCACCCGAACACTGAAGCTTTCTTT.